The present T cell receptor beta chain was sequenced within a study of T cell responses to AZD1222 COVID-19 vaccine. The study, taken as a whole, reports: The reported proportion of spike-specific TCRs targeting unmutated variant regions was nearly half. At baseline, just a handful of AZD1222 recipients tested seropositive.

The data were produced by immunoSEQ multiplex PCR, yet TCRdb's version contains in-frame clones alone and is incomplete. Altogether 60,000 to 80,000 clones are present, approximately 85% being singletons, with the ten largest covering roughly 19%. This clone was seen only once. The antigen remains undetermined. V was clipped by 1 base and J by 0 bases; unmatched bases: 11. CDR3 size: 19 residues. The rearrangement links TRBV23-1 to TRBJ1-5; 8 bases match TRBD1. TRBV23-1 is an ORF, with its function uncertain. The material was peripheral blood, obtained on day 0 of AZD1222 vaccination. The TCR comes from an adult in good health. The CDR3 loop is CASSQFDATGVFSNQPQHF. The CDR3 bases are TGCGCCAGCAGTCAATTCGATGCGACAGGGGTCTTTAGCAATCAGCCCCAGCATTTT.